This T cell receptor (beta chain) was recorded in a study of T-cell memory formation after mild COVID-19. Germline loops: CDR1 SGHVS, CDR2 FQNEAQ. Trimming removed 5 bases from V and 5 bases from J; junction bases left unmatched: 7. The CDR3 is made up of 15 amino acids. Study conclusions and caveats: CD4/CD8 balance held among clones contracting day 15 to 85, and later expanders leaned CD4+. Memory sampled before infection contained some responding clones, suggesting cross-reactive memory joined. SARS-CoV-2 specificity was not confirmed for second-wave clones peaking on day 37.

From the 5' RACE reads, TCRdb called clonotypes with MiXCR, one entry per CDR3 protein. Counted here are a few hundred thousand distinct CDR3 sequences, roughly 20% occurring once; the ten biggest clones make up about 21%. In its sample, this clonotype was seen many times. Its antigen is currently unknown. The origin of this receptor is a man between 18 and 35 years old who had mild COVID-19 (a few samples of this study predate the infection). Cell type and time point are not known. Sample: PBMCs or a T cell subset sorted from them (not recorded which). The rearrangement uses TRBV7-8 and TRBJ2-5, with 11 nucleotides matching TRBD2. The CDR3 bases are TGTGCCAGCAGCCGCCCGACTAGCGGGGTGGAGACCCAGTACTTC. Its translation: CASSRPTSGVETQYF.